The TCR beta chain described here comes from a study of T cell responses to AZD1222 COVID-19 vaccine. Findings and caveats of the study: Dominant CD4 TCR responses targeted spike regions 160-218 and 743-854.

Note on this clone: The antigen remains unidentified.

Generated by immunoSEQ multiplex PCR, the TCRdb table keeps only in-frame clones and is missing some. Among approximately 74,000 clones, around four fifths were seen once, and the ten largest hold 20% to 25%. Trimming removed 3 bases from V and 3 bases from J, with 16 bases in between. Germline CDR1 SQVTM, CDR2 ANQGSEA. This CDR3 comprises 15 residues. This TCR came from an adult who received the AZD1222 COVID-19 vaccine. The chain recombines TRBV29-1 with TRBJ2-3, with a possible D match to TRBD1 (5 bases). The sequences come from peripheral blood, collected 28 days after the second AZD1222 dose. CDR3 sequence: CSVDRGHPGTDTQYF. CDR3 in DNA: TGCAGCGTTGATCGAGGACACCCAGGGACAGATACGCAGTATTTT.